This T cell receptor beta chain was retrieved from a study of cytomegalovirus exposure and HLA in healthy donors (dated by TCRdb to about 2017). For the study in its entirety: In an earlier analysis of roughly 500 of the donors, about 270 Gb of sequence data and 117 million unique TCR beta sequences from about 179 million T cells were reported. The aim of the study was to test whether cataloging public T cell receptors could identify signatures of past pathogen exposure. Rather than drawing on any new phenotypic data, the later analysis identified candidate immune exposures from TCR beta sequences and the way those sequences occurred across donors. Four to six DR-DQ haplotypes were handled as single units for association and clustering, since linkage in the cohort was strong. The number of typed donors differed by locus: about 629-630 for A, B, C, DRB1 and DQB1; approximately 540 for DQA1; 606 for DPA1; and approximately 450 for DPB1. On average, around 240,000 unique TCR beta nucleotide sequences were sequenced per donor among roughly 430 genotyped donors of the cohort, with 15% to 20% of those sequences being non-productive. HLA typing included class I and class II loci at four-digit resolution. To predict cytomegalovirus infection status, the study brought together high-throughput TCR immunosequencing, statistical association of individual TCRs with disease status, and machine learning. Approximately 310 gigabases of sequencing data and approximately 85 million unique TCR sequences were included in an early release covering several hundred HLA-typed donors. A later genetic analysis took genome-wide SNP genotypes for about three fifths of the 666 donors and used that subset as a discovery cohort. Along with the roughly 710-subject first cohort, a separate validation cohort of more than 90 different subjects was used. Alongside the repertoire data, information on donor age, sex, ethnicity and CMV serostatus was compiled. To study patterns of TCR occurrence, a later analysis re-analyzed previously published TCR beta repertoires from 700 or so donors and added high-resolution HLA genotyping. The genetic ancestry cluster associated with self-reported Caucasian donors included 80% to 90% of the roughly 380 genotyped donors. Using immunosequencing, the study profiled T cell repertoires from about 610 subjects and related those repertoires to cytomegalovirus serostatus. All discovery cohort repertoires had been generated using a single sequencing platform. An earlier analysis of roughly 600 of the donors used high-throughput TCR beta sequencing to judge whether each TCR beta V gene segment behaved as functional or pseudogenic. Broad study findings and their caveats: The 87-base-pair reads could not distinguish some IMGT-functional V segments, including TRBV6-2 and TRBV6-3, so those segments were excluded. A further reported finding was that TCR beta sequences accurately predicted the HLA-A and HLA-B alleles for most subjects in the first cohort. A later analysis found that TCR association rates varied across HLA loci, with DRB1 alleles showing the most associated TCRs and HLA-C alleles the fewest. The presence/absence analyses assumed that sequencing depth was roughly uniform across donors, and that assumption may not be true. In a later genetic analysis, a missense DCLRE1C variant was associated with V-gene and J-gene trimming of TCR beta chains, and the association was replicated in an independent cohort. Most TCR sequences were seen in very few donors, while some public TCRs were found in many individuals. The classifier was reported to diagnose cytomegalovirus status with high specificity and sensitivity in both the original and validation cohorts. Because HLA typing was missing for some donors at each locus, association tests included only the typed subset. According to a later genetic analysis, donors in an Asian-associated ancestry cluster had fewer N-insertions in productive TCRs than the approximately 690-donor mean. According to a later analysis, most CMV-associated TCR beta chains appeared to be HLA-restricted, and the HLA associations seemed to be driven largely by CMV exposure. The cohort was sequenced for TCR beta chains only, and without alpha or paired-chain data the features that could be detected were limited. A cluster of highly shared sequence variants was judged likely to be a technical artifact of the sequencing pipeline. In an earlier analysis of several hundred of the donors, most TCR beta V segments were observed in productive rearrangements about 90% or about 30% of the time, broadly matching IMGT annotations. The earlier analysis of 587 of the donors excluded about 16 rarely observed V segments, including chromosome 9 orphons, because counts were too low. The authors suggested that the approach could potentially be generalized to other disease states and immunological phenotypes. Correlated functional status among segregating V segments might reflect linkage disequilibrium, but an unknown experimental factor could not be ruled out. A later analysis reported that several top co-occurrence clusters appeared linked to parvovirus B19, influenza, CMV and Epstein-Barr virus. A total of roughly 160 TCR beta chains were listed by the study as associated with cytomegalovirus. A later analysis found that HLA-associated TCR beta chains were more clonally expanded and had lower generation probabilities than equally common non-associated chains. A few of the identified cytomegalovirus-associated TCR beta chains were confirmed in vitro to be specific for cytomegalovirus antigens. In a later analysis, 15,000 to 20,000 TCR beta sequences were associated with specific HLA alleles at a false discovery rate of 0.05. When HLA alleles, especially DR and DQ, strongly co-occurred, TCR associations were difficult to assign to individual alleles. For the cohort, immune exposure information was limited to CMV serostatus.

The CDR3, from cysteine to phenylalanine, totals 16 residues. The retained sequence is limited to the CDR3, 48 bases, with the frame set at the first base. Taken from the germline V gene, the CDR1 and CDR2 loops are ENHRY and SYGVKD. The V and J ends are trimmed by 3 bases and 0 bases, leaving 12 bases between them. With regard to this clone: The antigen it recognizes is unknown. Nothing much larger sits one base from this clone, and base qualities are not available.

The cohort consisted of 666 healthy bone marrow donors. At the time of sampling, every cohort member was nominally healthy, though immune exposures that went unrecorded were likely present. The donor was CMV seronegative and belonged to the group of 320 or so seronegative cohort members. Each donor provided a peripheral blood sample, and peripheral blood mononuclear cells were used for TCR beta sequencing. Genomic DNA was extracted from the blood cell samples with the Qiagen DNeasy Blood Extraction Kit. Library prep was done by the immunoSEQ multiplex PCR assay. A mixture of 60 forward primers for TCR Vbeta segments and 13 reverse primers for TCR Jbeta segments was used in the multiplex PCR. Amplification of the CDR3 region of rearranged TCR beta genes was performed with a multiplex PCR assay on genomic DNA. Amplified TCR beta libraries were sequenced as 87-base-pair reads on the Illumina HiSeq System. Regarding the original processing steps: In a later analysis, some 80 million unique TCR beta chains were counted across the 650 to 700 repertoires, and about 9.9 million of these chains were shared by at least two donors. A nearest-neighbor algorithm error-corrected the raw reads and collapsed the reads into unique sequences, merging closely related sequences to remove PCR and sequencing errors. To assign V, D and J gene segments, CDR3 sequences were aligned to IMGT reference sequences. For a sequence to be retained, at least a six-nucleotide match to both a V gene segment and a J gene segment was required. Rearrangements were classified as productive when the CDR3 lacked stop codons and remained in frame with V and J, and all other rearrangements were classified as non-productive. CDR3 was defined according to IMGT convention as the region running from the second conserved V-encoded cysteine to the conserved J-encoded phenylalanine. Sequences without an unambiguous match to a single V gene segment were excluded from the earlier analysis of a few hundred of the donors. An earlier analysis of over 450 of the donors classified V segments as functional when productive rearrangements were above 56.7% and as segregating when the standard deviation between donors was above 5%. To diagnose cytomegalovirus status from the catalog of TCR beta chain sequences, a statistical classification framework was built. In a later analysis, TCR nucleotide sequences were compared against IMGT/GENE-DB human TR gene sequences so that V and J genes could be assigned. The TCRdist pipeline was used in a later analysis to assign CDR3 sequences and most-parsimonious VDJ recombination scenarios. In a later analysis, each TCR beta chain was defined by its CDR3 amino acid sequence together with its V-gene family, and reads lacking a unique V-gene family were excluded. To address suspected cross-contamination and a sequencing artifact, a later analysis removed 450 to 700 highly shared, low-generation-probability nucleotide sequences. A later analysis calculated a clonal expansion index for each public chain from normalized within-repertoire ranks of inferred template counts. In a later analysis, generation probabilities were computed with a VDJ recombination model fitted to out-of-frame rearrangements, and the resulting probabilities were checked against IGoR. A later analysis scored TCR-TCR, TCR-HLA and TCR-CMV co-occurrence with hypergeometric tests, applying a repertoire-size bias correction to TCR pairs. To estimate false discovery rates, a later analysis permuted the HLA or CMV assignments 20 times. In a later analysis, co-occurring TCRs were grouped using DBSCAN, and TCRdist sequence similarity was added for clustering within HLA-allele-positive subsets. Repertoires with fewer than 30,000 or more than 120,000 public chains, plus five repertoires with anomalous nucleotide sharing, were excluded from co-occurrence clustering. The immuneACCESS repertoire file appears here via TCRdb, limited to in-frame rearrangements. These files lack a portion of the clones; in checked studies, under half of the deficit traces to unresolved V genes, and the cause of the others is not known. V, J and clone size derive from that table, while D and trimming were established from the DNA sequence. The sample contains 70,000 to 80,000 clones, roughly four fifths of them found a single time. About 1.9% of the sample lies in the top ten.

This sequence was found in a young man in good health and CMV-seronegative. The sequence joins TRBV10-3 to TRBJ1-3; the D gene assignment is ambiguous. Sequenced: PBMCs. The CDR3 is CAISEMVLSSGNTIYF. Read as DNA, the sequence is TGTGCCATCAGTGAAATGGTATTGAGCTCTGGAAACACCATATATTTT.